Listed here is a single TCR beta chain. This sample was taken from a study of human T cells and chemical hapten exposure. Study summary: Doses of diphenylcyclopropenone went to the patients' scalps weekly throughout the roughly 24-week study. Minor volume differences among pooled libraries chiefly drove per-sample TCR yield variation.

As to time point: pre-sensitization, week 0. Specified treatment: therapeutic diphenylcyclopropenone sensitization with weekly scalp DPC. TCRdb analysed the RACE reads with MiXCR anew, one entry per CDR3 protein. The sample holds 250,000 or so distinct CDR3 sequences, 7% to 10% seen once. This TCR came from a woman aged 40 to 50 with alopecia areata. Some clones in this sample may be carry-over from other donors' samples. Specimen: whole blood, collected in connection with sensitization to the hapten diphenylcyclopropenone (DPC).

In nucleotides, the CDR3 is TGTGCCAGCAGCTTACCTACAGGGGCTCAAGAGACCCAGTACTTC. Its protein product is CASSLPTGAQETQYF. The chain combines TRBV7-2 with TRBJ2-5, with 7 bases aligning to TRBD1. From germline, CDR1 is SGHTA and CDR2 FQGNSA. Unmatched junction bases numbered 5, after V lost 2 bases and J lost 2 bases. The CDR3 covers 15 residues.